Listed here are 7 T cell receptor beta chains from one sample, sequenced in a study of cytomegalovirus exposure and HLA in healthy donors. Primers for the PCR totalled 60 Vbeta and 13 Jbeta. The repertoire was sequenced with immunoSEQ multiplex PCR; TCRdb's copy has only in-frame clones and lacks some. The data contain about 140,000 clones, about 80% of them singletons. The source material was PBMCs. These TCRs come from a woman aged 60 to 75 in good health and CMV-seropositive.

This chain joins TRBV6-5 and TRBJ2-5, with 7 bases fitting TRBD1. J lost 5 bases, V lost 0 bases, and 3 bases had no gene match. This CDR3 is 14 amino acids long. Germline CDR1 MNHEY, CDR2 SVGAGI. CDR3 in DNA: TGTGCCAGCAGTTACTCCCAGGGGGTGGAGACCCAGTACTTC. Translating gives CASSYSQGVETQYF.

The chain combines TRBV5-3 with TRBJ1-4; D may be TRBD1 (5 bases). TRBV5-3 is sorted into the ORF group, with uncertain function. The CDR3 covers 16 residues. The V and J ends lost 5 bases and 7 bases respectively, with 21 bases between them. In nucleotides, the CDR3 is TGTGCCAGAAGATCCCACTCGGGACGGGGGGGTGAAAAACTGTTTTTT. It yields the protein CARRSHSGRGGEKLFF.

The chain employs TRBV25-1 and TRBJ2-7; 8 nucleotides agree with TRBD1. Per germline, CDR1 MGHDK and CDR2 SYGVNS. The V gene end was trimmed by 1 base and the J gene end by 5 bases; junction bases not matched to a gene: 7. The CDR3 length is 15 residues. CDR3 loop: CASSESNRGDDEQYF. DNA of the CDR3: TGTGCCAGCAGTGAATCTAACAGGGGGGACGACGAGCAGTACTTC.

The V and J genes are TRBV5-1 and TRBJ2-7, with TRBD2 as a possible D gene (5 bases). The CDR3 is 14 amino acids. Germline lookup yields CDR1 SGHRS and CDR2 YFSETQ. Between the trimmed V and J ends, which lost 4 bases and 6 bases, there was a span of 17 bases. The CDR3 coding sequence is TGCGCCAGCAGCCCGGGCCCGGGGTGGGGCGAGCAGTACTTC. Translating gives CASSPGPGWGEQYF.

The chain recombines TRBV7-9 with TRBJ2-1; the match to TRBD2 covers 8 bases. The CDR3 sequence is 15 residues long. V was pared by 5 bases and J by 0 bases, with 3 bases of the junction left unmatched. The germline CDR1 and CDR2 sequences are SEHNR and FQNEAQ (reference sequence). The CDR3 region has the DNA TGTGCCAGCAGCCTGACTAGCGCCTCCTACAATGAGCAGTTCTTC. Amino acid sequence: CASSLTSASYNEQFF.

V is TRBV28 and J is TRBJ2-3; TRBD2 matches at 10 bases. V lost 4 bases to trimming and J lost 6 bases; unmatched junction nucleotides: 13. Germline V gene lookup returns CDR1 MDHEN and CDR2 SYDVKM. This CDR3 spans 17 amino acids. The CDR3: CASSSPELAGRKDTQYF. CDR3 DNA: TGTGCCAGCAGTTCCCCTGAACTAGCGGGAAGGAAGGATACGCAGTATTTT.

The chain joins TRBV20-1 to TRBJ2-5; D gene unclear. The germline V gene encodes CDR1 DFQATT and CDR2 SNEGSKA (reference sequence). This CDR3 contains 11 residues. V dropped 5 bases and J dropped 5 bases, with 9 bases sitting between them. The CDR3 coding sequence is TGCAGTGCTGCCGCGCGGGAGACCCAGTACTTC. As protein: CSAAARETQYF.